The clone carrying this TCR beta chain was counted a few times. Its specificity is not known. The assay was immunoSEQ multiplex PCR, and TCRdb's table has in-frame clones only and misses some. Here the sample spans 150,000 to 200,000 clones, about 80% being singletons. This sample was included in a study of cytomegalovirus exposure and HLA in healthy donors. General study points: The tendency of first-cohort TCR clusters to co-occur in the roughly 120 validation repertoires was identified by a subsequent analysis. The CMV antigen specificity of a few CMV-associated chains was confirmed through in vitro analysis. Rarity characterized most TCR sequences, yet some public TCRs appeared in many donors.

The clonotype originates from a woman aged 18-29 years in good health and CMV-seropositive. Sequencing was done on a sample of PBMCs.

As DNA, the CDR3 is TGTGCCAGCAGCCCGCCTACTGAGCAGTTCTTC. This codes for CASSPPTEQFF. The V gene is TRBV27, the J gene TRBJ2-1; D not certain. Between the trimmed V and J ends, which lost 6 bases and 9 bases, there was a span of 9 bases. This CDR3 region has 11 residues. Looked up from germline, CDR1 is MNHEY and CDR2 is SMNVEV (reference sequence).